Listed here are 31 T cell receptor beta chains from one sample, sequenced in a study of post-analysis software for immune sequencing data. Sequencing libraries made from TCR beta cDNA carried unique molecular identifiers. One entry per CDR3 protein results from TCRdb running MiXCR on the PCR reads. Of 750,000 to 950,000 distinct CDR3 sequences detected, 53% appear once; the ten largest clones hold about 4.5%. The study, taken as a whole, reports: In patients, about five TRBV segments were more frequent than in controls, with TRBV5-6, TRBV5-1 and TRBV20-1 among them.

The antigens of these receptors remain unknown. Input material: blood. These receptors were taken from a girl under 18 with multiple sclerosis.

The chain is built from TRBV20-1 and TRBJ1-1; D may be TRBD1 (6 bases). The length of the CDR3 is 14 residues. V shed 1 base and J shed 5 bases, with 14 bases lying between them. From germline, CDR1 is DFQATT and CDR2 SNEGSKA (reference sequence). The CDR3 reads CSARVYRAGTEAFF. CDR3 nucleotide sequence: TGCAGTGCTAGAGTGTACAGGGCCGGTACTGAAGCTTTCTTT.

The chain has TRBV9 and TRBJ2-5; D could derive from TRBD1 or TRBD2 (5 bases each). Germline V CDR1 and CDR2: SGDLS, YYNGEE. The CDR3 has 21 amino acids. V was cut by 0 bases and J by 1 base, with 28 bases left in between. Written as DNA, the CDR3 is TGTGCCAGCAGCGTAGGGGCAGGGAGTAGGGTCTGGGGATCGATCCAAGAGACCCAGTACTTC. It specifies CASSVGAGSRVWGSIQETQYF. Complete variable domain (other parts from reference TRBV9 and TRBJ2-5): DSGVTQTPKHLITATGQRVTLRCSPRSGDLSVYWYQQSLDQGLQFLIQYYNGEERAKGNILERFSAQQFPDLHSELNLSSLELGDSALYFCASSVGAGSRVWGSIQETQYFGPGTRLLVL.

The chain is built from TRBV5-1 and TRBJ2-7, with 15 bases lining up with TRBD2. The CDR3 spans 18 residues. Germline CDR1 is SGHRS and CDR2 is YFSETQ. The J segment lost 0 bases and the V segment lost 4 bases, leaving 8 bases of the junction unmatched. In nucleotides, the CDR3 is TGCGCCAGCAGCGTCACCGGGACTAGCGGGGGGTCCTCCTACGAGCAGTACTTC. It translates to CASSVTGTSGGSSYEQYF.

The rearrangement uses TRBV4-1 and TRBJ2-1; 11 bases fit TRBD2. The CDR3 totals 14 residues. In germline, CDR1 is MGHRA, CDR2 YSYEKL. V lost 2 bases to trimming and J lost 11 bases; unmatched junction nucleotides: 5. CDR3 sequence: CASSQLAGGHKQFF. CDR3 bases: TGCGCCAGCAGCCAACTAGCGGGGGGTCATAAGCAGTTCTTC.

The chain recombines TRBV20-1 with TRBJ2-1; no clear D. The CDR3 covers 15 residues. Germline values: CDR1 DFQATT, CDR2 SNEGSKA (reference sequence). V shed 4 bases and J shed 4 bases, with 17 bases lying between them. The CDR3 loop is CSATHTAKVYNEQFF. The CDR3 DNA reads TGCAGTGCTACTCACACCGCCAAGGTGTACAATGAGCAGTTCTTC.

The chain employs TRBV29-1 and TRBJ2-5, with 12 nucleotides matching TRBD1. CDR1 SQVTM and CDR2 ANQGSEA come from the germline V gene. Trimming took 6 bases from V and 5 from J; bases not matched to a gene: 7. The CDR3 is 14 amino acids. The CDR3 sequence is CSVRGTGGAETQYF. The CDR3 DNA reads TGCAGCGTCCGGGGGACAGGGGGCGCCGAGACCCAGTACTTC. The whole variable domain, filled in from reference TRBV29-1 and TRBJ2-5, reads SAVISQKPSRDICQRGTSLTIQCQVDSQVTMMFWYRQQPGQSLTLIATANQGSEATYESGFVIDKFPISRPNLTFSTLTVSNMSPEDSSIYLCSVRGTGGAETQYFGPGTRLLVL.

The chain joins TRBV10-3 to TRBJ1-1; D not certain. Germline loops: CDR1 ENHRY, CDR2 SYGVKD. V was shortened by 7 bases and J by 0 bases, with 9 bases between the two germline ends. The CDR3 totals 13 residues. CDR3 sequence (DNA): TGTGCCATCAAGGCCGACCTGAACACTGAAGCTTTCTTT. It codes for CAIKADLNTEAFF.

The CDR3, as DNA: TGCAGCTACCGGGACAGATACAATGAGCAGTTCTTC. Residues: CSYRDRYNEQFF. This sequence joins TRBV29-1 and TRBJ2-1, with 7 bases identical to TRBD1. Germline values: CDR1 SQVTM, CDR2 ANQGSEA. The CDR3 totals 12 residues. Trimming took 8 bases from V and 4 from J; bases not matched to a gene: 5.

The chain uses TRBV20-1 and TRBJ2-1, with 9 nucleotides matching TRBD1. This CDR3 is 17 amino acids long. V was pared by 2 bases and J by 2 bases, with 10 bases of the junction left unmatched. CDR1 DFQATT and CDR2 SNEGSKA come from the germline V gene (reference sequence). The CDR3 sequence: CSARYIGDRVTYNEQFF. CDR3 sequence (DNA): TGCAGTGCTAGATATATAGGGGACAGGGTAACCTACAATGAGCAGTTCTTC.

This clonotype appeared a few times. In nucleotides, the CDR3 is TGCAGTGCTAGAAATAGACTAGCAGATCTAGCCAAAAACATTCAGTACTTC. This sequence encodes CSARNRLADLAKNIQYF. The gene calls are TRBV20-1 and TRBJ2-4; 7 bases agree with TRBD2. Trimming removed 2 bases from V and 0 bases from J; junction bases left unmatched: 10. The CDR3 length is 17 residues. Germline CDR1 and CDR2: DFQATT and SNEGSKA (reference sequence).

The chain combines TRBV20-1 with TRBJ2-7, with D tentatively TRBD2 (6 bases). Germline V gene lookup returns CDR1 DFQATT and CDR2 SNEGSKA (reference sequence). This CDR3 is 15 amino acids long. The V end was cut by 4 bases, the J end by 7 bases, with 23 bases between. CDR3 amino acids: CSATLVTGASGEQYF. CDR3 DNA: TGCAGTGCTACGCTAGTAACGGGAGCCTCGGGGGAGCAGTACTTC.

This chain connects TRBV7-6 to TRBJ2-2; 7 nucleotides line up with TRBD2. Germline loops: CDR1 SGHVS, CDR2 FNYEAQ. There are 19 residues in the CDR3. V lost 4 bases to trimming and J lost 0 bases; unmatched junction nucleotides: 14. CDR3 nucleotide sequence: TGTGCCAGCAGCTCAACCGACACCGCTAGCGGCGCGAACACCGGGGAGCTGTTTTTT. This gives the protein CASSSTDTASGANTGELFF.

The chain employs TRBV6-1 and TRBJ1-2; D remains ambiguous. Germline loops: CDR1 MNHNS, CDR2 SASEGT. V was clipped by 3 bases and J by 6 bases, with 11 bases between them. The CDR3 is made up of 13 amino acids. DNA of the CDR3: TGTGCCAGCAGTGAGCGGGAGTCGCATGGCTACACCTTC. Translated: CASSERESHGYTF.

This chain uses TRBV6-4 with TRBJ2-2, with a weak D call TRBD2 (5 bases). Trimming took off 6 bases at V and 7 bases at J, with 15 bases between the two ends. Germline CDR1 MRHNA, CDR2 SNTAGT. The CDR3 spans 14 residues. CDR3 amino acids: CASSQEEENGELFF. The CDR3 bases are TGTGCCAGCAGCCAGGAGGAGGAAAACGGGGAGCTGTTTTTT.

This clonotype has just one count. This chain links TRBV6-1 with TRBJ2-7; D may match TRBD1 or TRBD2 (6 bases each). The CDR3 contains 15 residues. V was shortened by 6 bases and J by 3 bases, with 18 bases between the two germline ends. Germline V lookup: CDR1 MNHNS, CDR2 SASEGT. CDR3 in DNA: TGTGCCAGCAGCCAGAGGGGGGCTTCCAACTACGAGCAGTACTTC. Its translation is CASSQRGASNYEQYF.

The chain joins TRBV5-5 to TRBJ2-1, with D tentatively TRBD2 (6 bases). This CDR3 region has 15 residues. CDR1 and CDR2 from the germline V gene are SGHKS and YYEKEE (reference sequence). Trimming stripped 2 bases from V and 8 bases from J, with 17 bases between. Here the CDR3 DNA reads TGTGCCAGCAGCTTATTAACGGGAGTCGTTTATGAGCAGTTCTTC. This codes for CASSLLTGVVYEQFF.

Written as DNA, the CDR3 is TGCGCCAGCAGCTTGGTACAGGGGGCTGCGGATACGCAGTATTTT. Amino acid sequence: CASSLVQGAADTQYF. The chain has TRBV5-1 and TRBJ2-3, with TRBD1 matching over 9 bases. The CDR3 has 15 amino acids. The V and J ends lost 0 bases and 6 bases, in that order; junction bases with no gene match: 5. The germline gives CDR1 SGHRS, CDR2 YFSETQ.

The rearrangement uses TRBV6-6 and TRBJ2-5, with TRBD2 matching 8 bases. Germline CDR1 MNHNY, CDR2 SVGAGI (reference sequence). The CDR3 spans 16 residues. The V segment lost 0 bases and the J segment 4 bases; nucleotides outside the gene matches: 7. CDR3 DNA: TGTGCCAGCAGTTACTCATCGGGGGGGCCGGGAGAGACCCAGTACTTC. It codes for CASSYSSGGPGETQYF.

CDR3 loop: CATSPGPSSYEQYF. In DNA, the CDR3 is TGTGCCACCAGCCCGGGACCGAGCTCCTACGAGCAGTACTTC. The V call is TRBV15, the J call TRBJ2-7; D is perhaps TRBD1 or TRBD2 (5 bases each). CDR1 and CDR2 (germline): LNHNV, YYDKDF (reference sequence). This CDR3 comprises 14 residues. V lost 5 bases, J lost 0 bases, and 11 bases lay in between.

As regards this clonotype: Relative to the germline gene, one junction end is altered; a read error may explain this. The chain employs TRBV27 and TRBJ2-7; 7 bases fit TRBD2. The CDR3 extends over 16 amino acids. The germline V gene encodes CDR1 MNHEY and CDR2 SMNVEV (reference sequence). DNA of the CDR3: TGCGCCAGCAGTCACCTGGGGGGGTTAAGCTCCTACGAGCAGTACTTC. It encodes CASSHLGGLSSYEQYF.

This clonotype came up a few times. V gene TRBV12-3 or TRBV12-4 combines with J gene TRBJ2-5, with D possibly called TRBD1 or TRBD2 (5 bases each). The CDR3 is 15 residues long. Trimming shortened V by 7 bases and J by 5 bases, and 20 bases separated the two germline ends. DNA of the CDR3: TGTGCCAGCACCCCACCGGGACCCGGCCGGGAGACCCAGTACTTC. It is translated as CASTPPGPGRETQYF.

This clonotype was detected ten times or more. The V gene is TRBV9, the J gene TRBJ2-1; the match to TRBD2 covers 9 bases. Germline CDR1 is SGDLS and CDR2 is YYNGEE. The V segment lost 1 base and the J segment 8 bases; nucleotides outside the gene matches: 7. The CDR3 is 15 amino acids. CDR3 sequence: CASSVRGGAWDEQFF. The DNA for the CDR3 is TGTGCCAGCAGCGTACGCGGGGGGGCCTGGGATGAGCAGTTCTTC.

V gene TRBV3-1 combines with J gene TRBJ2-1, with 10 bases matching TRBD2. Germline V lookup: CDR1 LGHDT, CDR2 YNNKEL (reference sequence). J lost 0 bases, V lost 0 bases, and 11 bases had no gene match. The CDR3 consists of 20 residues. CDR3 DNA: TGTGCCAGCAGCCAAGATGGTCGGGCTAGCGGGGGCTACTCCTACAATGAGCAGTTCTTC. Translation gives CASSQDGRASGGYSYNEQFF.

This rearrangement joins TRBV27 to TRBJ2-7; D is possibly TRBD1 (6 bases). CDR3 size: 15 residues. The V gene lost 2 bases and the J gene lost 3 bases, with 14 bases spanning the gap. The germline gives CDR1 MNHEY, CDR2 SMNVEV (reference sequence). The CDR3 loop reads CASSLRGTPNYEQYF. CDR3 sequence (DNA): TGTGCCAGCAGTTTACGAGGGACACCCAACTACGAGCAGTACTTC.

As DNA, the CDR3 is TGCAGTGCTAGATCCAGACTAGCGGGAGATAAAAACATTCAGTACTTC. It yields the protein CSARSRLAGDKNIQYF. The chain uses TRBV20-1 and TRBJ2-4, with TRBD2 matching over 12 bases. Germline-derived CDR1 and CDR2 are DFQATT and SNEGSKA (reference sequence). The CDR3 has 16 residues. V lost 2 bases to trimming and J lost 4 bases; unmatched junction nucleotides: 6.

The rearrangement uses TRBV10-3 and TRBJ2-2; tentative D call: TRBD1 (5 bases). The CDR3 totals 13 residues. Trimming left V 7 bases short and J 5 bases short, with 11 bases between. CDR1 and CDR2 (germline): ENHRY, SYGVKD. The CDR3 nucleotides read TGTGCCATCAAGGGGTCCGAAACCGGGGAGCTGTTTTTT. Translation: CAIKGSETGELFF.

In DNA, the CDR3 is TGCGCCAGCAGCTTGTTGGCTAGCGGGATCAATGAGCAGTTCTTC. It encodes CASSLLASGINEQFF. The chain is built from TRBV5-1 and TRBJ2-1; TRBD2 aligns across 9 bases. The CDR3 spans 15 residues. After removal of 1 base from V and 6 bases from J, the junction contained 5 bases not matched to a gene. Germline CDR1 and CDR2: SGHRS and YFSETQ.

The genes are TRBV10-3 and TRBJ2-5; D not resolved. Germline CDR1 reads ENHRY; CDR2 reads SYGVKD. The CDR3 is 14 residues long. V was trimmed by 5 bases and J by 5 bases, leaving 15 bases between them. The CDR3 spells CAISSRGEGETQYF. For the CDR3, the DNA is TGTGCCATCAGTTCTAGAGGTGAAGGGGAGACCCAGTACTTC.

Worth noting for this clonotype: At one boundary the junction diverges from the germline segment, which might be a read error. The V call is TRBV6-5, the J call TRBJ2-6, with D perhaps TRBD1 (5 bases). This CDR3 comprises 16 residues. CDR1 MNHEY and CDR2 SVGAGI come from the germline V gene. CDR3 DNA sequence: TGTGCCAGCAGTTACACCCGGACCGGTGGGGCCAACGTCCGGACTTTC. It translates to CASSYTRTGGANVRTF.

This clonotype was observed a few times. The rearrangement uses TRBV12-3 or TRBV12-4 and TRBJ1-2; maybe TRBD1 (5 bases). Trimming removed 2 bases at V and 3 bases at J, with 13 bases between. The CDR3 runs to 15 residues. CDR3: CASSLSGVSDYGYTF. In DNA, the CDR3 is TGTGCCAGCAGTTTATCGGGGGTGTCGGACTATGGCTACACCTTC.

The CDR3 here is CASSVDHAGARNYTF. The CDR3, as DNA: TGTGCCAGCAGCGTAGACCATGCAGGGGCCAGGAACTACACCTTC. The chain couples TRBV9 to TRBJ1-2; tentative D call: TRBD1 (6 bases). From germline, CDR1 is SGDLS and CDR2 YYNGEE. The CDR3 runs to 15 residues. Trimming took 0 bases from V and 10 from J, leaving 19 bases between them.